This T cell receptor (beta chain) was profiled in a study of T cells in Graves' hyperthyroidism and ophthalmopathy (dated by TCRdb to the late 2010s). Regarding the research as a whole: Peripheral blood was collected at initial diagnosis, before any treatment. A discovery cohort of approximately 100 patients, approximately 45 with Graves' ophthalmopathy and 55 to 60 with stable Graves' hyperthyroidism, was used to find distinguishing TCR V-J signatures. Whether ophthalmopathy could be predicted prospectively was tested in an independent validation cohort made up of roughly 20 hyperthyroidism patients plus 17 patients who later progressed to ophthalmopathy. For training and testing, the roughly 100 patients in the discovery cohort were randomly divided in a 7:3 ratio. Thyroid tissue and blood T-cell repertoires from six Graves' hyperthyroidism patients were also compared in the study. After sampling, hyperthyroidism patients received methimazole starting at 30 mg daily, and ophthalmopathy patients received high-dose intravenous methylprednisolone. The paper reports TCR Vbeta CDR3 sequencing of fewer than 150 peripheral blood samples: approximately 41 ophthalmopathy, over 70 hyperthyroidism and around 17 progressor patients.

Paper-wide results and their limitations: In validation, progression to ophthalmopathy was predicted by the model with 55% to 71% sensitivity and just over 72% specificity, a median of about 6.8 months before onset. No statistical method was used to set the sample size in advance, and investigators knew the group allocation. In cross-validation, a model built on a 13 V-J signature told ophthalmopathy apart from stable hyperthyroidism with approximately 90% sensitivity and 81% to 82% specificity, and in testing the same model reached 80%/75%. Most expanded thyroid clonotypes (frequency above 0.001) were also detected in blood, a finding suggesting that blood repertoires may reflect thyroid immune responses.

The TCR beta CDR3 regions were amplified from the RNA transcripts. A first-round RT-PCR of the TCR CDR3 used the HTBI primer set with the Qiagen OneStep RT-PCR kit. Libraries were constructed in a second round of multiplex PCR, after which size selection and purification were carried out. The libraries were sequenced on an Illumina HiSeq2000 using paired-end 100 bp reads. On the study's bioinformatics: SOAPnuke was used to process the raw data, removing reads that contained adapters or uncalled bases, had a mean Phred below 15, or lacked an exact match to the constant primer or identifier. High-quality paired reads were merged using COPE v1.2.5, and each unique nucleotide sequence was defined as a clonotype. MiTCR v1.1 was used to align clonotypes to the IMGT TRBV, TRBD and TRBJ reference segments. The analysis was restricted to V-J combinations with a frequency above 0.0001, which together covered 99% to 99.2% of the repertoires. A TCS score was defined as the ratio of F50 (clonal expansion) to E x V (chaos), with BLOSUM62-based TCRdist applied between CDR3 peptides within each V-J. Welch's t-statistics and random forest reduced just over 500 V-J features to under 15, which were used in a naive Bayes classifier (R e1071). The public reads were reanalyzed by TCRdb: fastp trimming at Q25, MiXCR alignment, in-frame beta chains only. Entries are consolidated by CDR3 protein sequence, retaining the most common genes and DNA. Clone size and V and J calls follow TCRdb, not the original study. This sample has 250,000 to 350,000 distinct CDR3 sequences in its table, and around 16% of those were observed once. The ten largest clonotypes hold 33% of the sample.

Germline trimming: 0 bases from V, 3 bases from J; junction bases outside gene matches: 4. As encoded in the germline V gene, CDR1 is MNHEY while CDR2 is SVGAGI. The CDR3 starts with the cysteine, ends with the phenylalanine, and has 16 residues. The kept DNA is CDR3 alone, 48 bases in frame from the first base. As concerns this clonotype: Its antigen is unknown. No much larger clonotype is one base removed from it; base qualities were not supplied.

A patient counted as having stable Graves' hyperthyroidism if no progression to ophthalmopathy occurred over 18 months of follow-up. Hyperthyroidism patients were newly diagnosed, with disease duration under 2 months, and aged 18 to 65 years. Patients with uncontrolled infections, other autoimmune diseases, pregnancy or lactation were excluded. Diagnoses relied on clinical symptoms, serum thyroxine and TRAb, thyroid ultrasound and orbital computed tomography. PBMCs were isolated from more than 9 ml of fresh peripheral blood by Ficoll-Paque density gradient centrifugation. Trizol reagent was used to extract total RNA, and RNA quality was then checked on an Agilent 2100 Bioanalyzer.

This sequence originates from a man aged 25-40 years with Graves' hyperthyroidism. This receptor chain uses TRBV6-5 and TRBJ2-7, with 11 bases matching TRBD1. Sequencing was carried out using blood. The CDR3 region reads CASSYSGTGGFYEQYF. The DNA sequence reads TGTGCCAGCAGTTACTCCGGGACAGGGGGGTTCTACGAGCAGTACTTC.